The following is a TCR beta chain sequence with its context. Its antigen is currently unknown. The sample belongs to a study of T cells in Graves' hyperthyroidism and ophthalmopathy. General observations from the study: Researchers report that a 13 V-J model separated ophthalmopathy from stable hyperthyroidism.

TCR beta CDR3 region amplification was performed from RNA transcripts. First-round RT-PCR targeting the TCR CDR3 was performed with the HTBI primer set. TCRdb re-called the multiplex PCR reads with MiXCR, one entry per CDR3 protein. The table has about 270,000 distinct CDR3 sequences, roughly 22% seen once; the top ten hold roughly 60%. With 3 bases removed from V and 0 bases from J, the gap between germline ends came to 9 bases. CDR3 length: 14 residues. CDR1 is DFQATT and CDR2 is SNEGSKA in the germline V gene (reference sequence). Material for sequencing was blood. This TCR was sampled from a man younger than 45 with Graves' ophthalmopathy. The chain uses TRBV20-1 and TRBJ2-1, with TRBD2 as a possible D gene (6 bases). CDR3 DNA sequence: TGCAGTGCTAGGGCGGGGAGCTCCTACAATGAGCAGTTCTTC. Translation gives CSARAGSSYNEQFF.